These T cell receptor beta chains were read from a single sample in a study of blood T cell repertoires in COVID-19. TCRdb keeps only in-frame clones here, not all; method: immunoSEQ multiplex PCR. The table lists over 35,000 clones, roughly 85% of them singletons, with under 9% in the top ten. Sequenced: peripheral blood. These receptors came from a man aged 55 to 69 with active COVID-19. CDR3s leave out the opening cysteine and the closing phenylalanine or tryptophan. D genes are given only for firm matches. A clone size is listed for some rows: how often the clone was seen (once, few, many), or a class if it is expanded.

V gene,J gene,D gene,clone size,CDR3 protein
TRBV7-9,TRBJ2-2,TRBD2,once,ASSLAGLGAGEGLGELF
TRBV5-5,TRBJ2-1,NA,NA,ASSRDHAYNEQF
TRBV27,TRBJ2-6,TRBD2,NA,ASRAWTSGSSGGANVLT
TRBV29-1,TRBJ2-2,TRBD1,NA,SVEEGQVGGELF
TRBV19,TRBJ2-1,NA,NA,ASSIAAGTSSYNEQF
TRBV2,TRBJ1-6,TRBD1,few,ASRKGAGSPLH
TRBV5-1,TRBJ1-2,NA,NA,ASRTAEDLYGYT
TRBV3-1/TRBV3-2,TRBJ2-5,NA,NA,ASSQVLPGLRETQY
TRBV6-5,TRBJ2-7,NA,NA,ASSYSIWGQPYEQY
TRBV24-1,TRBJ2-5,NA,NA,ATSDADQETQY
TRBV4-2,TRBJ2-1,TRBD2,NA,ASSPPSGSSLADEQF
TRBV19,TRBJ1-6,NA,once,ASSMAGSNSPLH
TRBV5-1,TRBJ2-7,NA,NA,ASSLGSYGVGQY
TRBV10-3,TRBJ2-5,NA,NA,AISEDRQETQY
TRBV18,TRBJ2-3,TRBD1,once,ASSGRQGADTQY
TRBV18,TRBJ1-5,NA,NA,ASSPGLALMGPQH
TRBV5-4,TRBJ2-7,TRBD2,NA,ASSPGPAGTYEQY
TRBV7-2,TRBJ1-4,NA,NA,ASSQRDIWGNEKLF
TRBV6-1,TRBJ2-1,NA,NA,ASSEPLSYNEQF
TRBV7-9,TRBJ2-1,TRBD1,NA,ASSLRDREYNEQF
TRBV11-2,TRBJ2-1,TRBD2,NA,ASSSGRTSRNEQF
TRBV6-5,TRBJ1-2,TRBD1,NA,ASSLTGGGIYGYT
TRBV27,TRBJ2-7,NA,NA,ASSLSNSYEQY
TRBV5-1,TRBJ2-7,TRBD1,NA,ASSSSGQGSSYEQY
TRBV6-5,TRBJ2-7,TRBD1,NA,ASRDRVVNEQY
TRBV5-1,TRBJ2-2,NA,NA,ASSSPGTGELF
TRBV27,TRBJ2-7,TRBD1,NA,ATRDRVMGEQY
TRBV30,TRBJ2-7,TRBD1,NA,AWSTGQGILHEQY
TRBV19,TRBJ1-6,NA,NA,ASSGGRDSPLH
TRBV6-5,TRBJ2-7,NA,NA,ASSYSAGYEQY
TRBV7-9,TRBJ2-1,NA,NA,ASRKLAEGGEQF
TRBV6-5,TRBJ1-2,NA,few,ASSYSRFGYGYT
TRBV7-2,TRBJ2-7,NA,NA,ASSLVYDSSYEQY
TRBV6-5,TRBJ1-2,NA,NA,ASSYNQQGQTDGYT
TRBV27,TRBJ2-2,TRBD2,NA,ASSPLAGANTGELF
TRBV9,TRBJ2-3,NA,NA,ASSVTMRDTQY
TRBV6-4,TRBJ1-1,TRBD1,few,ASTYTRQGAF
TRBV23-1,TRBJ2-2,TRBD1,NA,ASSPPGTGGTGELF
TRBV11-2,TRBJ2-3,NA,NA,ASSLPDGGPLD